This paragraph covers one T cell receptor (beta chain) sequence. The sample is drawn from a study of blood T cell repertoires in COVID-19. Overall study: PBMCs, B-cell-depleted T cells, or T cells were the source of the cDNA or gDNA that made up the material.

V was shortened by 6 bases and J by 11 bases, with 17 bases between the two germline ends. There are 13 residues in the CDR3. Profiled with immunoSEQ multiplex PCR; TCRdb holds only in-frame clones, not every one. The profile shows 150,000 to 200,000 clones, more than 80% of them singletons. This receptor was identified in a woman aged 55-70 years with acute or convalescent COVID-19. V gene TRBV12-3 or TRBV12-4 combines with J gene TRBJ2-1; D possibly corresponds to TRBD2 (5 bases). The sequenced material came from peripheral blood. The CDR3 reads CASRKTGGWKQFF. The CDR3 DNA reads as TGTGCCAGCAGAAAAACTGGAGGATGGAAGCAGTTCTTC.